A single sample is the source of the 30 T cell receptor beta chains below, sequenced in a study of blood T cell repertoires in COVID-19. The assay was immunoSEQ multiplex PCR, and TCRdb's table has in-frame clones only and misses some. The top ten hold less than 6% of the sample, which has 200,000 to 250,000 clones, roughly 80% seen once. Sequenced input: peripheral blood. The receptors here all came from a woman in her 70s with COVID-19, enrolled during active disease.

This clone occurred a few times. The chain employs TRBV7-9 and TRBJ2-4; TRBD1 agrees at 9 bases. Trimming removed 5 bases from V and 2 bases from J; junction bases left unmatched: 4. CDR1 is SEHNR and CDR2 is FQNEAQ in the germline V gene (reference sequence). The CDR3 sequence is 15 residues long. This CDR3 is CASSPTGGTKNIQYF. In nucleotides, the CDR3 is TGTGCCAGCAGCCCGACAGGGGGGACCAAAAACATTCAGTACTTC.

This clone has at least ten counts. The chain has TRBV28 and TRBJ2-1; a weak D match, TRBD1 (6 bases). The ends were cut back, 5 bases at V and 4 bases at J, with 21 bases in the middle. The CDR3 has 17 residues. The germline CDR1 and CDR2 sequences are MDHEN and SYDVKM. CDR3: CASSAATTGTLYNEQFF. The CDR3 DNA sequence: TGTGCCAGCAGTGCCGCTACCACCGGGACACTTTACAATGAGCAGTTCTTC.

This chain uses TRBV27 with TRBJ1-2; D not certain. The CDR3 loop spans 13 amino acids. Deletions cut 8 bases from V and 4 bases from J, with 14 bases between. CDR1 is MNHEY and CDR2 is SMNVEV in the germline V gene (reference sequence). In DNA, the CDR3 is TGTGCCAGCGGGGTGGAGGGTCGCTATGGCTACACCTTC. Its translation is CASGVEGRYGYTF.

This chain joins TRBV12-5 and TRBJ2-3, with D uncertain. Per the germline V gene, CDR1 is LGHNT and CDR2 is FRNRAP. Trimming shortened V by 1 base and J by 2 bases, and 7 bases separated the two germline ends. The CDR3 totals 14 residues. The CDR3 coding sequence is TGTGCTAGTGGTTTGGGTCTACTCACAGATACGCAGTATTTT. Translating it yields CASGLGLLTDTQYF.

The chain has TRBV7-8 and TRBJ1-6; 9 bases are a match to TRBD1. The CDR3 length is 14 residues. Trimming cost V 2 bases and J 10 bases; bases outside gene matches: 3. The V gene's germline CDR1 is SGHVS and CDR2 FQNEAQ. CDR3 nucleotides: TGTGCCAGCAGCTTAAGACAGGGGGGCTCACCCCTCCACTTT. Its translation is CASSLRQGGSPLHF.

Only one count was recorded for this clone. V gene TRBV19 combines with J gene TRBJ2-3; 9 nucleotides agree with TRBD2. Germline CDR1 is LNHDA and CDR2 is SQIVND (reference sequence). The CDR3 has 14 residues. With 7 bases clipped from V and 4 bases from J, the junction kept 6 bases outside the gene matches. CDR3: CASISSGRSDTQYF. The CDR3 nucleotides read TGTGCCAGTATTAGTAGCGGGAGATCAGATACGCAGTATTTT.

In regard to this clone: Other DNA sequences within the sample encode an identical CDR3. The chain joins TRBV29-1 to TRBJ1-1, with TRBD1 identical over 7 bases. Losses at the gene ends were 6 bases for V and 4 bases for J; bases not matched to a gene: 5. Germline CDR1 reads SQVTM; CDR2 reads ANQGSEA. The CDR3 covers 12 residues. Here the CDR3 DNA reads TGCAGCGTCGACAGGGTTGGCACTGAAGCTTTCTTT. It translates to CSVDRVGTEAFF.

In its sample, this clone was seen a few times. The chain carries TRBV18 and TRBJ1-3; possibly TRBD1 for D (5 bases). Germline CDR1 KGHSH, CDR2 LQKENI. The CDR3 has 16 residues. V lost 3 bases to trimming and J lost 0 bases, with 12 bases between them. CDR3 in amino acids: CASSPGGASSGNTIYF. DNA of the CDR3: TGTGCCAGCTCACCCGGTGGGGCGAGCTCTGGAAACACCATATATTTT.

This chain connects TRBV5-6 to TRBJ1-2; 9 bases agree with TRBD1. V shed 7 bases and J 6 bases; nucleotides not matched to a gene: 16. The V gene's germline CDR1 is SGHDT and CDR2 YYEEEE. The CDR3 extends over 16 amino acids. In DNA, the CDR3 is TGTGCCAGCTCACCTTCCGGGACAGGGTTGTACCATGGCTACACCTTC. Its translation: CASSPSGTGLYHGYTF.

The chain has TRBV28 and TRBJ2-6; D is perhaps TRBD2 (5 bases). CDR3 length: 15 amino acids. CDR1 MDHEN and CDR2 SYDVKM come from the germline V gene. Trimming removed 6 bases from V and 2 bases from J, with 11 bases in between. CDR3 region: CASSPGVAGANVLTF. As DNA, the CDR3 is TGTGCCAGCAGCCCCGGGGTAGCTGGGGCCAACGTCCTGACTTTC. The full variable domain, with the rest looked up from reference TRBV28 and TRBJ2-6, is DVKVTQSSRYLVKRTGEKVFLECVQDMDHENMFWYRQDPGLGLRLIYFSYDVKMKEKGDIPEGYSVSREKKERFSLILESASTNQTSMYLCASSPGVAGANVLTFGAGSRLTVL.

The V and J genes are TRBV7-2 and TRBJ1-2; D is perhaps TRBD1 (6 bases). The CDR3 extends over 15 amino acids. The germline V and J ends were trimmed by 1 base and 8 bases, with 17 bases remaining between them. Germline CDR1 reads SGHTA; CDR2 reads FQGNSA. The CDR3 DNA reads TGTGCCAGCAGCTTAGAGGCACAGGGCGTAGGAGGCTACACCTTC. As protein: CASSLEAQGVGGYTF.

The gene calls are TRBV7-2 and TRBJ2-7, with D possibly matching TRBD2 (6 bases). CDR1 SGHTA and CDR2 FQGNSA come from the germline V gene. Trimming pared 0 bases from V and 1 base from J, leaving 28 bases between. CDR3 size: 21 residues. CDR3 amino acids: CASSLAFSGPLAGTASYEQYF. CDR3 bases: TGTGCCAGCAGCTTAGCTTTTTCAGGACCTTTAGCAGGGACTGCTTCCTACGAGCAGTACTTC.

The chain has TRBV30 and TRBJ2-3; no clear D gene. V lost 0 bases and J lost 6, with 13 bases in between. Germline loops: CDR1 GTSNPN, CDR2 SVGIG (reference sequence). The CDR3 is made up of 14 amino acids. CDR3 DNA: TGTGCCTGGAGTGTAAACCTACCAGGCGATACGCAGTATTTT. Protein sequence: CAWSVNLPGDTQYF.

The rearrangement links TRBV6-5 to TRBJ2-7, with 8 bases aligning to TRBD2. The CDR3 is made up of 15 amino acids. Losses at the gene ends were 5 bases for V and 2 bases for J; bases not matched to a gene: 8. Looked up from germline, CDR1 is MNHEY and CDR2 is SVGAGI. The CDR3 coding sequence is TGTGCCAGCAGTATTCGGGGGGGGCCGGCCTACGAGCAGTACTTC. Residues: CASSIRGGPAYEQYF.

DNA of the CDR3: TGTGCCAGCTCACCCCAAGAGGACAGTGAAGCTTTCTTT. This codes for CASSPQEDSEAFF. The rearrangement links TRBV18 to TRBJ1-1; maybe TRBD1 (6 bases). The CDR3 runs 13 residues. Between the trimmed V and J ends, which lost 3 bases and 7 bases, there was a span of 12 bases. The V gene's germline CDR1 is KGHSH and CDR2 LQKENI.

This chain joins TRBV7-7 and TRBJ2-5; 11 nucleotides agree with TRBD1. CDR3 length: 15 amino acids. The V gene end was trimmed by 6 bases and the J gene end by 3 bases; junction bases not matched to a gene: 6. CDR1 is SSHAT, CDR2 FNYEAQ, per germline (reference sequence). The CDR3 spells CASRAGTGGEETQYF. The CDR3 nucleotides read TGTGCCAGCAGAGCCGGGACAGGGGGTGAAGAGACCCAGTACTTC.

Notes on this clone: One end of the junction varies from germline; a read error may be responsible. The V and J genes are TRBV18 and TRBJ2-1, with 8 bases identical to TRBD2. Germline loops: CDR1 KGHSH, CDR2 LQKENI. The CDR3 runs to 16 residues. CDR3 DNA sequence: TGTGCCAGCTCACCTTTTGCCGCGGGAGGTTACATTGAGCAGTTCTTC. Protein sequence: CASSPFAAGGYIEQFF. The variable domain in full, completed from reference TRBV18 and TRBJ2-1, reads NAGVMQNPRHLVRRRGQEARLRCSPMKGHSHVYWYRQLPEEGLKFMVYLQKENIIDESGMPKERFSAEFPKEGPSILRIQQVVRGDSAAYFCASSPFAAGGYIEQFFGPGTRLTVL.

The chain carries TRBV28 and TRBJ2-3; perhaps TRBD1 as D (6 bases). CDR1 is MDHEN and CDR2 is SYDVKM in the germline V gene. V lost 8 bases and J 4 bases, leaving 22 bases between the germline ends. The CDR3 extends over 16 amino acids. In DNA, the CDR3 is TGTGCCAGCGGATACACTGGGGGCCCCCCCGCAGATACGCAGTATTTT. It specifies CASGYTGGPPADTQYF.

The chain couples TRBV29-1 to TRBJ2-7; D remains unclear. The CDR3 consists of 16 residues. In germline, CDR1 is SQVTM, CDR2 ANQGSEA. Trimming removed 4 bases from V and 0 bases from J, with 19 bases in between. The CDR3 DNA follows: TGCAGCGTTGCCGCCGGAGCTGGGTCCCCCTCCTACGAGCAGTACTTC. Its protein product is CSVAAGAGSPSYEQYF.

The V gene is TRBV5-1, the J gene TRBJ2-2; 11 bases line up with TRBD1. Germline V gene data show CDR1 as SGHRS and CDR2 as YFSETQ. This CDR3 has 19 amino acids. J gave up 5 bases and V 5 bases, and 17 bases lay outside the gene matches. The CDR3 nucleotides read TGCGCCAGCAGTCCTGTATCACCCGGGACAGGGGGACAAACCGGGGAGCTGTTTTTT. Its translation is CASSPVSPGTGGQTGELFF.

CDR3: CASSPPGQGAWGYGYTF. The DNA for the CDR3 is TGTGCCAGCAGTCCGCCGGGACAGGGGGCTTGGGGCTATGGCTACACCTTC. The chain has TRBV28 and TRBJ1-2, with TRBD1 identical over 12 bases. The J segment lost 4 bases and the V segment lost 5 bases, leaving 11 bases of the junction unmatched. This CDR3 region has 17 residues. The germline gives CDR1 MDHEN, CDR2 SYDVKM.

The J gene is TRBJ1-5, the V gene TRBV6-5; a weak D match, TRBD1 (6 bases). Germline loops: CDR1 MNHEY, CDR2 SVGAGI. Trimming pared 8 bases from V and 5 bases from J, leaving 19 bases between. CDR3 length: 15 residues. CDR3 nucleotide sequence: TGTGCCAGCCGGGCCCAACAGGGTCGGCATCAGCCCCAGCATTTT. It codes for CASRAQQGRHQPQHF.

This sequence joins TRBV7-2 and TRBJ2-1; 7 nucleotides line up with TRBD1. Trimming removed 2 bases from V and 3 bases from J; junction bases left unmatched: 4. The germline CDR1 and CDR2 sequences are SGHTA and FQGNSA. The CDR3 runs 15 residues. Written as DNA, the CDR3 is TGTGCCAGCAGCTTACAGGGACAGAGCTACAATGAGCAGTTCTTC. It translates to CASSLQGQSYNEQFF. Combining the CDR3 with reference TRBV7-2 and TRBJ2-1 gives the whole variable domain GAGVSQSPSNKVTEKGKDVELRCDPISGHTALYWYRQSLGQGLEFLIYFQGNSAPDKSGLPSDRFSAERTGGSVSTLTIQRTQQEDSAVYLCASSLQGQSYNEQFFGPGTRLTVL.

The V call is TRBV2, the J call TRBJ2-2; 8 positions match TRBD1. The junction had 8 bases not matched to a gene; V was cut back by 5 bases and J by 3 bases. Germline V lookup: CDR1 SNHLY, CDR2 FYNNEI. The CDR3 runs to 16 residues. The CDR3 loop is CASSKRQGRDTGELFF. The DNA for the CDR3 is TGTGCCAGCAGTAAAAGACAGGGGAGAGACACCGGGGAGCTGTTTTTT.

The chain recombines TRBV5-4 with TRBJ1-1, with TRBD1 as a possible D gene (5 bases). The CDR3 extends over 15 amino acids. Deletions cut 0 bases from V and 0 bases from J, with 9 bases between. CDR1 SGHNT and CDR2 YYREEE come from the germline V gene (reference sequence). This CDR3 is CASSLGGEVNTEAFF. CDR3 in DNA: TGTGCCAGCAGCTTGGGGGGGGAAGTGAACACTGAAGCTTTCTTT.

The V and J genes are TRBV27 and TRBJ2-5, with TRBD1 as a possible D gene (7 bases). This CDR3 comprises 13 residues. Trimming pared 5 bases from V and 5 bases from J, leaving 12 bases between. Germline V lookup: CDR1 MNHEY, CDR2 SMNVEV (reference sequence). CDR3 DNA: TGTGCCAGCAGTCTCAGGGGGGTTGAGACCCAGTACTTC. It yields the protein CASSLRGVETQYF.

This clone was detected once. V gene TRBV28 combines with J gene TRBJ1-4, with TRBD1 matching over 9 bases. The CDR3 contains 14 residues. Germline-derived CDR1 and CDR2 are MDHEN and SYDVKM. V shed 5 bases and J 7 bases; nucleotides not matched to a gene: 5. The CDR3 DNA reads TGTGCCAGCAGTCGGACAGGGGCGGTTGAAAAACTGTTTTTT. This gives the protein CASSRTGAVEKLFF.

A remark on this clone: The junction departs from the called germline gene at one end, perhaps through a read error. The rearrangement links TRBV5-4 to TRBJ2-4; D might be TRBD1 (6 bases). The CDR3 sequence is 13 residues long. The germline CDR1 and CDR2 sequences are SGHNT and YYREEE (reference sequence). The CDR3 region is CANSTRQENIQYF. The CDR3 DNA reads TGTGCCAACAGCACCAGACAGGAAAACATTCAGTACTTC.

This rearrangement joins TRBV19 to TRBJ2-2; 7 positions match TRBD2. Per the germline V gene, CDR1 is LNHDA and CDR2 is SQIVND (reference sequence). The V and J ends lost 4 bases and 5 bases, in that order; junction bases with no gene match: 13. The CDR3 spans 17 residues. CDR3 nucleotides: TGTGCCAGTAGTACCGCCCGGCGGGAGTATATGACCGGGGAGCTGTTTTTT. Translating it yields CASSTARREYMTGELFF.

CDR3 in amino acids: CASSHPDQTGNTEAFF. The CDR3 DNA reads TGTGCCAGCAGCCACCCTGATCAGACAGGGAACACTGAAGCTTTCTTT. The V call is TRBV5-4, the J call TRBJ1-1; TRBD1 might be the D (6 bases). Germline V gives CDR1 SGHNT, CDR2 YYREEE (reference sequence). V was clipped by 4 bases and J by 1 base, with 17 bases between them. This CDR3 region has 16 residues.